The 24 T cell receptor beta chains reported below all come from one sample, sequenced in a study of T cells in Graves' hyperthyroidism and ophthalmopathy. There were TCR beta CDR3 regions amplified from RNA transcripts. Researchers ran a first-round RT-PCR on the TCR CDR3 using the HTBI primer set. Via MiXCR, TCRdb re-called the multiplex PCR reads, giving one row per CDR3 protein. The data hold some 510,000 distinct CDR3 sequences, with around 20% observed a single time. The sequenced sample consisted of blood. These receptors originate from a man between 18 and 35 years old with Graves' hyperthyroidism.

In this sample, this clonotype turned up many times. This chain joins TRBV7-9 and TRBJ1-2, with 7 bases matching TRBD1. Germline V gene sequence: CDR1 SEHNR, CDR2 FQNEAQ (reference sequence). J gave up 4 bases and V 4 bases, and 9 bases lay outside the gene matches. There are 15 residues in the CDR3. The CDR3 DNA follows: TGTGCCAGCAGCTCCCAAAGGGGGCCTGCCTATGGCTACACCTTC. Translating gives CASSSQRGPAYGYTF.

The gene calls are TRBV20-1 and TRBJ2-5; TRBD2 matches 11 bases. Germline V gene sequence: CDR1 DFQATT, CDR2 SNEGSKA (reference sequence). CDR3 size: 13 residues. The trim removed 6 bases at V and 5 bases at J, leaving 5 bases unmatched. The DNA of the CDR3 is TGCAGTGCCCTTAGCGGGAGGGGGGAGACCCAGTACTTC. Its translation: CSALSGRGETQYF.

The chain couples TRBV7-2 to TRBJ2-5, with D perhaps being TRBD1 or TRBD2 (5 bases each). Trimming took off 3 bases at V and 3 bases at J, with 17 bases between the two ends. This CDR3 contains 16 residues. The germline gives CDR1 SGHTA, CDR2 FQGNSA. CDR3 sequence (DNA): TGTGCCAGCAGCTTCGGGACGCCCCGCGGTGAAGAGACCCAGTACTTC. Translating gives CASSFGTPRGEETQYF.

This clonotype was observed many times. The chain combines TRBV2 with TRBJ1-1; TRBD1 matches 9 bases. Germline lookup yields CDR1 SNHLY and CDR2 FYNNEI. The junction had 7 bases not matched to a gene; V was cut back by 6 bases and J by 8 bases. The CDR3 has 13 amino acids. The CDR3 nucleotides are TGTGCCAGCAGCAGACAGGGGGTTGGAGAAGCTTTCTTT. This sequence encodes CASSRQGVGEAFF.

The chain links TRBV15 to TRBJ1-2, with D possibly TRBD1 on 6 matching bases. This CDR3 comprises 13 residues. CDR1 is LNHNV and CDR2 is YYDKDF in the germline V gene (reference sequence). V lost 4 bases to trimming and J lost 0 bases, with 6 bases between them. CDR3 loop: CATSNRANYGYTF. CDR3 bases: TGTGCCACCAGCAACAGGGCTAACTATGGCTACACCTTC.

In its sample, this clonotype was seen many times. The chain combines TRBV11-2 with TRBJ2-7; the D is unclear. The CDR3 consists of 12 residues. V lost 3 bases and J lost 7, with 10 bases in between. From germline, CDR1 is SGHAT and CDR2 FQNNGV. The CDR3 coding sequence is TGTGCCAGCAGCTTGTGGGTGCGGGAGCAGTACTTC. The encoded protein is CASSLWVREQYF.

The chain joins TRBV5-1 to TRBJ1-3; 7 nucleotides match TRBD1. The CDR3 has 15 amino acids. V lost 4 bases and J lost 1; bases outside the gene matches: 5. CDR1 SGHRS and CDR2 YFSETQ come from the germline V gene. CDR3 sequence (DNA): TGCGCCAGCAGCAACCAGGACAGGTCTGGAAACACCATATATTTT. It yields the protein CASSNQDRSGNTIYF.

Ten or more counts support this clonotype. The chain links TRBV28 to TRBJ2-7, with a weak D call TRBD2 (6 bases). V lost 7 bases to trimming and J lost 3 bases, with 16 bases between them. The CDR3 covers 14 residues. Per the germline V gene, CDR1 is MDHEN and CDR2 is SYDVKM. The CDR3 DNA reads as TGTGCCAGCACCCCCCCCGGGGGAGGCTACGAGCAGTACTTC. Translation: CASTPPGGGYEQYF.

This chain joins TRBV19 and TRBJ2-7; 7 bases are shared with TRBD1. The germline CDR1 and CDR2 sequences are LNHDA and SQIVND (reference sequence). V shed 6 bases, J shed 0 bases, and the junction held 8 bases outside the gene matches. There are 15 residues in the CDR3. CDR3 nucleotide sequence: TGTGCCAGTAGGCGGACGGGACAGCTCTCCTACGAGCAGTACTTC. This gives the protein CASRRTGQLSYEQYF.

Regarding this clonotype: Since a much larger clone is just one base distant, this may be a read error. This chain connects TRBV6-1 to TRBJ1-1, with D maybe TRBD1 (5 bases). Germline V gene data show CDR1 as MNHNS and CDR2 as SASEGT. Deletions cut 2 bases from V and 6 bases from J, with 16 bases between. The length of the CDR3 is 15 residues. CDR3 nucleotide sequence: TGTGCCAGCAGTGAATTAGGGGCACGGGGAGCTGAAGCTTTCTTT. Its translation is CASSELGARGAEAFF.

This clonotype came up many times. The chain couples TRBV27 to TRBJ2-7, with TRBD1 matching 9 bases. The V gene's germline CDR1 is MNHEY and CDR2 SMNVEV (reference sequence). CDR3 length: 15 residues. The V and J ends lost 3 bases and 0 bases, in that order; junction bases with no gene match: 3. CDR3 bases: TGTGCCAGCAGTTTGACAGGGGGTGGCTCCTACGAGCAGTACTTC. As protein: CASSLTGGGSYEQYF.

This clonotype was counted between two and nine times. The chain has TRBV2 and TRBJ1-2, with TRBD1 identical over 9 bases. The junction had 4 bases not matched to a gene; V was cut back by 6 bases and J by 2 bases. Germline values: CDR1 SNHLY, CDR2 FYNNEI. CDR3 length: 14 residues. CDR3 amino acids: CASRTGQGNYGYTF. CDR3 in DNA: TGTGCCAGCAGAACGGGACAGGGAAACTATGGCTACACCTTC.

This clonotype was recorded at least ten times. This chain links TRBV18 with TRBJ2-7, with D possibly TRBD2 on 5 matching bases. This CDR3 has 13 residues. Per germline, CDR1 KGHSH and CDR2 LQKENI. With 2 bases removed from V and 5 bases from J, the gap between germline ends came to 10 bases. The CDR3 DNA reads as TGTGCCAGCTCACCAGGGAGTCAGGACGAGCAGTACTTC. This gives the protein CASSPGSQDEQYF.

In this sample, this clonotype turned up a few times. The V gene is TRBV29-1, the J gene TRBJ1-5, with D maybe TRBD1 (5 bases). Germline CDR1 and CDR2: SQVTM and ANQGSEA. The CDR3 sequence is 16 residues long. V lost 5 bases and J lost 2, with 19 bases in between. DNA for the CDR3: TGCAGCGTTAGGGGCCGCCCGGGAGGAGGCAATCAGCCCCAGCATTTT. Translation gives CSVRGRPGGGNQPQHF.

This clonotype occurred many times. The chain links TRBV13 to TRBJ1-2; possibly TRBD1 for D (5 bases). CDR1 and CDR2 (germline): PRHDT, FYEKMQ (reference sequence). Trimming removed 2 bases at V and 4 bases at J, with 17 bases between. This CDR3 is 16 amino acids long. The CDR3 sequence is CASSLTEPGGSYGYTF. The CDR3, as DNA: TGTGCCAGCAGCTTAACCGAACCGGGGGGGTCCTATGGCTACACCTTC. The whole variable domain, filled in from reference TRBV13 and TRBJ1-2, reads AAGVIQSPRHLIKEKRETATLKCYPIPRHDTVYWYQQGPGQDPQFLISFYEKMQSDKGSIPDRFSAQQFSDYHSELNMSSLELGDSALYFCASSLTEPGGSYGYTFGSGTRLTVV.

The chain combines TRBV20-1 with TRBJ1-5; no clear D gene. The germline V gene encodes CDR1 DFQATT and CDR2 SNEGSKA (reference sequence). The CDR3 has 15 residues. The V end was cut by 3 bases, the J end by 1 base, with 13 bases between. The CDR3 reads CSASPPLLSNQPQHF. For the CDR3, the DNA is TGCAGTGCTAGTCCACCTCTCCTGAGCAATCAGCCCCAGCATTTT.

The V call is TRBV18, the J call TRBJ1-5; D gene unclear. V was clipped by 3 bases and J by 7 bases, with 13 bases between them. Germline values: CDR1 KGHSH, CDR2 LQKENI. This CDR3 region has 14 residues. CDR3 sequence (DNA): TGTGCCAGCTCACCGTCGGAGGGATGGCAGCCCCAGCATTTT. It yields the protein CASSPSEGWQPQHF. Filled out from reference TRBV18 and TRBJ1-5, the complete variable domain reads NAGVMQNPRHLVRRRGQEARLRCSPMKGHSHVYWYRQLPEEGLKFMVYLQKENIIDESGMPKERFSAEFPKEGPSILRIQQVVRGDSAAYFCASSPSEGWQPQHFGDGTRLSIL.

The chain combines TRBV2 with TRBJ1-2; a possible D gene is TRBD1 (6 bases). Trimming removed 1 base from V and 1 base from J, with 7 bases in between. CDR1 and CDR2 from the germline V gene are SNHLY and FYNNEI. This CDR3 has 14 residues. Here the CDR3 DNA reads TGTGCCAGCAGTGAAGGCAGGGGTAACTATGGCTACACCTTC. It translates to CASSEGRGNYGYTF.

In this sample, this clonotype turned up many times. The chain carries TRBV7-6 and TRBJ2-5; D not resolved. The CDR3 is 11 amino acids. Germline CDR1 SGHVS, CDR2 FNYEAQ. The V gene lost 5 bases and the J gene lost 7 bases, with 8 bases spanning the gap. The CDR3 DNA sequence: TGTGCCAGCAGCCTTCTGGGGACCCAGTACTTC. Protein product: CASSLLGTQYF.

There are many counts of this clonotype. This chain links TRBV7-8 with TRBJ2-5; D is ambiguous. Looked up from germline, CDR1 is SGHVS and CDR2 is FQNEAQ. V lost 5 bases and J lost 2, with 12 bases in between. The length of the CDR3 is 14 residues. The CDR3 DNA is TGTGCCAGCAGCGCGTGGGATTTTCAAGAGACCCAGTACTTC. Its translation: CASSAWDFQETQYF. The variable domain in full, completed from reference TRBV7-8 and TRBJ2-5, reads GAGVSQSPRYKVAKRGQDVALRCDPISGHVSLFWYQQALGQGPEFLTYFQNEAQLDKSGLPSDRFFAERPEGSVSTLKIQRTQQEDSAVYLCASSAWDFQETQYFGPGTRLLVL.

In this sample, this clonotype turned up many times. The chain couples TRBV3-1 to TRBJ1-1; D may be TRBD1 (6 bases). V lost 0 bases and J lost 10, with 9 bases in between. There are 12 residues in the CDR3. Germline V lookup: CDR1 LGHDT, CDR2 YNNKEL (reference sequence). The CDR3 loop is CASSQDGRGAFF. In nucleotides, the CDR3 is TGTGCCAGCAGCCAAGATGGCAGGGGAGCTTTCTTT.

This clonotype occurred many times. The V and J genes are TRBV28 and TRBJ2-7; D perhaps matches TRBD2 (6 bases). CDR3 length equals 15 residues. The V end was cut by 5 bases, the J end by 1 base, with 15 bases between. Per germline, CDR1 MDHEN and CDR2 SYDVKM. CDR3 coding DNA: TGTGCCAGCAGTCCCCTTTGGAGGGAGTCCTACGAGCAGTACTTC. Its translation: CASSPLWRESYEQYF. Complete variable domain (other parts from reference TRBV28 and TRBJ2-7): DVKVTQSSRYLVKRTGEKVFLECVQDMDHENMFWYRQDPGLGLRLIYFSYDVKMKEKGDIPEGYSVSREKKERFSLILESASTNQTSMYLCASSPLWRESYEQYFGPGTRLTVT.

This clonotype was found many times. The chain joins TRBV2 to TRBJ2-2; D is possibly TRBD2 (7 bases). CDR1 and CDR2 (germline): SNHLY, FYNNEI. The CDR3 covers 15 residues. V was pared by 8 bases and J by 7 bases, with 20 bases between. CDR3 sequence (DNA): TGTGCCAGCGGGGGAGGGGGGCCCGACGGCGGGGAGCTGTTTTTT. Protein: CASGGGGPDGGELFF.

This clonotype was recorded many times. The chain carries TRBV20-1 and TRBJ2-2, with a tentative D call TRBD2 (5 bases). This CDR3 has 13 residues. The germline V gene encodes CDR1 DFQATT and CDR2 SNEGSKA (reference sequence). The V end lost 1 base, the J end lost 9 bases, and 12 bases lay between the germline ends. This chain's CDR3 is CSARGSSSRELFF. Here the CDR3 DNA reads TGCAGTGCTAGAGGGTCTAGCTCGAGGGAGCTGTTTTTT.